This T cell receptor beta chain was sequenced for a study of chemoradiotherapy in HPV16-positive cancers. Study at large: Candidate HPV-specific T-cell clones and common TCR motifs came from functional assays in a couple of HPV16-positive patients. Overall study results and limits: During treatment, candidate HPV-specific clones and E7-related motifs expanded in tumor. In HPV16-positive patients, HPV-responsive T-cell expansion tracked better recurrence-free survival.

The ends were cut back, 5 bases at V and 14 bases at J, with 13 bases in the middle. The CDR3 has 12 amino acids. Germline lookup yields CDR1 SGHAT and CDR2 FQNNGV. About this clone itself: Its antigen is unidentified.

Here immunoSEQ multiplex PCR was the method, and the copy in TCRdb shows in-frame clones only, minus some. The repertoire holds approximately 58,000 clones, with around 90% as singletons. The sample here was blood, taken from a patient who underwent chemoradiotherapy. The sequence was obtained from a human donor with HPV-associated anogenital cancer. The gene calls are TRBV11-2 and TRBJ1-6; D is unclear. CDR3 bases: TGTGCCAGCAGCGGGCAAGATAGATCCCTCCACTTT. Its translation is CASSGQDRSLHF.